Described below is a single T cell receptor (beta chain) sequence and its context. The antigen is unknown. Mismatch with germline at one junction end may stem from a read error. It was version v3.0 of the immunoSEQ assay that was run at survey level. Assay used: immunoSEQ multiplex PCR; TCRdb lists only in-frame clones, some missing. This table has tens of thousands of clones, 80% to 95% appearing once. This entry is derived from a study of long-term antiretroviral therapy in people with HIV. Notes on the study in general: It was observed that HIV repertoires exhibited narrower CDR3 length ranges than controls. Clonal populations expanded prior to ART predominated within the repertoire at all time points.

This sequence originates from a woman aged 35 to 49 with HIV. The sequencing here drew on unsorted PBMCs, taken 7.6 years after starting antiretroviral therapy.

CDR3 in DNA: TGTGCCAGCAGTTCACGATTTAGGGACTTTGCCTTC. It yields the protein CASSSRFRDFAF. The chain joins TRBV27 to TRBJ1-2, with D possibly matching TRBD1 (5 bases). The CDR3 runs 12 residues. Germline V CDR1 and CDR2: MNHEY, SMNVEV (reference sequence).